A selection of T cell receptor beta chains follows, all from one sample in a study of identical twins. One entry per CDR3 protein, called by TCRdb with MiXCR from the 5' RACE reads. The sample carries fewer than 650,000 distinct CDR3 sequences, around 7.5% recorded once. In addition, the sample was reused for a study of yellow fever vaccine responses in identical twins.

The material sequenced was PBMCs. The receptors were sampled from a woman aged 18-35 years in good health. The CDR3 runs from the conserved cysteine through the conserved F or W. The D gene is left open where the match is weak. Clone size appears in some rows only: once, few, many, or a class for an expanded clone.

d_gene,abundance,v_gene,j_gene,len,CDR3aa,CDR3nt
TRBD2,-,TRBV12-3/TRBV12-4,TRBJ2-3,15,CASNLAGAIINTQYF,TGTGCCAGTAATTTAGCGGGGGCCATCATTAATACGCAGTATTTT
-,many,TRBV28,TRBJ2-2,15,CASSLFSRQSGELFF,TGTGCCAGCAGTTTATTTAGCCGACAGTCCGGGGAGCTGTTTTTT
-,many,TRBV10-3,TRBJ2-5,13,CAISETVKGTQYF,TGTGCCATCAGCGAGACGGTGAAGGGGACCCAGTACTTC
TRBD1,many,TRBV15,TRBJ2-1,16,CATRTNRGTAYNEQFF,TGTGCCACCAGGACAAACAGGGGGACAGCCTACAATGAGCAGTTCTTC
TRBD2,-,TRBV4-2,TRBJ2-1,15,CASTTGTSGSNEQFF,TGTGCCAGCACGACCGGGACTAGCGGAAGCAATGAGCAGTTCTTC
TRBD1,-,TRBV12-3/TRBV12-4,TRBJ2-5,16,CASRQGTVPHKETQYF,TGTGCCAGCAGACAGGGGACAGTCCCCCACAAAGAGACCCAGTACTTC
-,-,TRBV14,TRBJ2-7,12,CASSFPRGEQYF,TGTGCCAGCAGTTTTCCGCGAGGGGAGCAGTACTTC
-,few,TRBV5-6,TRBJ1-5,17,CASSLGTVRSNNQPQHF,TGTGCCAGCAGCTTGGGGACAGTCCGAAGCAACAATCAGCCCCAGCATTTT
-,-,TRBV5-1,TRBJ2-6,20,CASSLSRATASSGGANVLTF,TGCGCCAGCAGCTTGTCCAGAGCGACTGCCTCCTCTGGTGGGGCCAACGTCCTGACTTTC
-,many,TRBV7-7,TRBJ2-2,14,CASSLSGITGELFF,TGTGCCAGCAGCTTATCAGGGATCACCGGGGAGCTGTTTTTT
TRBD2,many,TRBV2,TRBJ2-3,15,CASSEERGAKYTQYF,TGTGCCAGCAGTGAGGAGCGGGGGGCCAAGTATACGCAGTATTTT
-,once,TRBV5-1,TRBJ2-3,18,CASSLAGSVGGGTDTQYF,TGCGCCAGCAGCTTGGCCGGTTCAGTCGGCGGGGGCACAGATACGCAGTATTTT
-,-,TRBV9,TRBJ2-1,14,CASSSRDPAGEQFF,TGTGCCAGCAGCTCCCGGGACCCGGCGGGGGAGCAGTTCTTC
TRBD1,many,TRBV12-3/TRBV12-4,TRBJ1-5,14,CASSWTGESQPQHF,TGTGCCAGCAGCTGGACAGGGGAAAGTCAGCCCCAGCATTTT
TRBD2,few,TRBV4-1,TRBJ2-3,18,CASSLTSGGLHSTDTQYF,TGCGCCAGCAGCCTGACTAGCGGGGGGCTTCACAGCACAGATACGCAGTATTTT
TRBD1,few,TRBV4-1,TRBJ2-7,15,CASSQQDRDMYEQYF,TGCGCCAGCAGCCAACAAGACAGGGACATGTACGAGCAGTACTTC
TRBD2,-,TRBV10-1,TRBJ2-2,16,CASSEIAGGRTGELFF,TGCGCCAGCAGTGAAATAGCGGGGGGGCGAACCGGGGAGCTGTTTTTT
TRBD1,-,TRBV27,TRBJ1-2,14,CASSSGQETYGYTF,TGTGCCAGCAGCAGCGGACAGGAGACCTATGGCTACACCTTC
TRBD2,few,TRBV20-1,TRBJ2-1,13,CSGVAGGPNEQFF,TGCAGTGGAGTAGCGGGAGGGCCGAATGAGCAGTTCTTC
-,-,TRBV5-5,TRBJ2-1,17,CASSLEASVSSYNEQFF,TGTGCCAGCAGCTTGGAAGCCTCGGTGAGCTCCTACAATGAGCAGTTCTTC
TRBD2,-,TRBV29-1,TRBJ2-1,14,CSVEGWEGHNEQFF,TGCAGCGTTGAAGGATGGGAGGGCCACAATGAGCAGTTCTTC
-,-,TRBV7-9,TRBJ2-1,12,CASSLVLSEQFF,TGTGCCAGCAGCTTAGTTTTAAGTGAGCAGTTCTTC
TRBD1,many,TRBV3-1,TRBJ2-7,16,CASSSFTGQGAYEQYF,TGTGCCAGCAGCTCTTTTACAGGACAGGGGGCCTACGAGCAGTACTTC
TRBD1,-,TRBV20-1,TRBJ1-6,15,CSAREPGTGSSPLHF,TGCAGTGCTAGGGAGCCCGGGACAGGGAGTTCACCCCTCCACTTT
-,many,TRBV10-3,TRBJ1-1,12,CAISGMNTEAFF,TGTGCCATCAGTGGGATGAACACTGAAGCTTTCTTT
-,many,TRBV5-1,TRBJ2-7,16,CASSLDLARSSYEQYF,TGCGCCAGCAGCTTGGACCTAGCCCGAAGCTCCTACGAGCAGTACTTC
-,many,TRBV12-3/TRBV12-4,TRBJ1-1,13,CATIGQMNTEAFF,TGTGCCACCATAGGACAGATGAACACTGAAGCTTTCTTT
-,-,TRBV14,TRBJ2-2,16,CASSRWNTGNTGELFF,TGTGCCAGCAGCCGATGGAACACAGGGAACACCGGGGAGCTGTTTTTT
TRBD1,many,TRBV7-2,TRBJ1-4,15,CASTVGQGRQEKLFF,TGTGCCAGCACCGTCGGACAGGGGCGGCAGGAAAAACTGTTTTTT
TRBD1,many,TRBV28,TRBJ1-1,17,CASSFGTGGKMNTEAFF,TGTGCCAGCAGTTTTGGGACAGGGGGTAAAATGAACACTGAAGCTTTCTTT
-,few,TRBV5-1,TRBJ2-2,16,CASSLAGAQHTGELFF,TGCGCCAGCAGCTTGGCAGGAGCCCAACACACCGGGGAGCTGTTTTTT
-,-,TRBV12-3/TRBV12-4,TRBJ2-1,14,CASSLANRENEQFF,TGTGCCAGCAGTTTAGCTAACAGGGAGAATGAGCAGTTCTTC
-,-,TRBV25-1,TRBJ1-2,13,CASSPIQGFGYTF,TGTGCCAGCAGTCCAATTCAGGGTTTTGGCTACACCTTC
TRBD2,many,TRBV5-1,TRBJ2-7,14,CASSLGLAVYEQYF,TGCGCCAGCAGCTTGGGACTAGCGGTCTACGAGCAGTACTTC
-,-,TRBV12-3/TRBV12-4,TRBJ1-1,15,CASSEKGHLNTEAFF,TGTGCCAGCAGTGAAAAAGGACATTTGAACACTGAAGCTTTCTTT
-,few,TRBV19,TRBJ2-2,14,CASSIAGSTGELFF,TGTGCCAGTAGTATAGCGGGCTCCACCGGGGAGCTGTTTTTT
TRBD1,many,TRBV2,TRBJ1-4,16,CASDRGPTATNEKLFF,TGTGCCAGCGACAGGGGGCCGACAGCAACTAATGAAAAACTGTTTTTT
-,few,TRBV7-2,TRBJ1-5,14,CASSPPAGNQPQHF,TGTGCCAGCAGTCCACCGGCGGGCAATCAGCCCCAGCATTTT
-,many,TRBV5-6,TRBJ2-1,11,CASSLDSGQFF,TGTGCCAGCAGCTTGGACAGCGGGCAGTTCTTC
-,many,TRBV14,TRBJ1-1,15,CASSQERARGTEAFF,TGTGCCAGCAGCCAAGAGCGGGCGCGGGGCACTGAAGCTTTCTTT
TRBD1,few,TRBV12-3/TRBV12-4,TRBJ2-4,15,CASSWGQEIKNIQYF,TGTGCCAGCAGTTGGGGACAGGAGATAAAAAACATTCAGTACTTC
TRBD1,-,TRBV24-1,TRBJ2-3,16,CATSDSSGGALDTQYF,TGTGCCACCAGTGATTCCTCAGGGGGCGCATTAGATACGCAGTATTTT
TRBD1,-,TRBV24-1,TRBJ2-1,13,CATRDRGDNEQFF,TGTGCCACACGGGACAGGGGAGACAATGAGCAGTTCTTC
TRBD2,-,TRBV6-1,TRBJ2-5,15,CATQWSAGVGETQYF,TGTGCCACCCAGTGGTCAGCGGGGGTGGGGGAGACCCAGTACTTC
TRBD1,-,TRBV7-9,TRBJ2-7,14,CASSPTGTAYEQYF,TGTGCCAGCAGCCCCACCGGGACAGCCTACGAGCAGTACTTC
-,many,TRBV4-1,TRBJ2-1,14,CASSHTARSTEQFF,TGCGCCAGCAGCCATACCGCACGGAGTACAGAGCAGTTCTTC
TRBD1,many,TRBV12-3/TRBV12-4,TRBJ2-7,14,CASTAQGASYEQYF,TGTGCCAGCACCGCACAGGGGGCCTCCTACGAGCAGTACTTC
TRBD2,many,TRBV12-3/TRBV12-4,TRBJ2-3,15,CASSRGLVSTDTQYF,TGTGCCAGCAGCCGTGGACTAGTCAGCACAGATACGCAGTATTTT
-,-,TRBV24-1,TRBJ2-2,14,CATSEPTGTGELFF,TGTGCCACCAGTGAGCCGACAGGCACCGGGGAGCTGTTTTTT